The text below deals with one TCR beta chain. The source of the sample is a study of T cell responses to AZD1222 COVID-19 vaccine. Assay used: immunoSEQ multiplex PCR; TCRdb lists only in-frame clones, some missing. The sample gives 150,000 to 200,000 clones, about 90% of which show up once; about 1.5% is in the top ten. The sample here was peripheral blood, taken on day 0 of AZD1222 vaccination. The source of this sequence is an adult in good health.

DNA of the CDR3: TGTGCCTGGAGTGTAAGGCAGGGGGTGGGTGGCTACACCTTC. Translation: CAWSVRQGVGGYTF. The chain carries TRBV30 and TRBJ1-2; the match to TRBD1 covers 7 bases. The J segment lost 7 bases and the V segment lost 0 bases, leaving 8 bases of the junction unmatched. CDR1 is GTSNPN, CDR2 SVGIG, per germline (reference sequence). The CDR3 sequence is 14 residues long.